The rows below give T cell receptor beta chains drawn from one sample of a study of blood T cell repertoires in COVID-19. The data were produced by immunoSEQ multiplex PCR, yet TCRdb's version contains in-frame clones alone and is incomplete. The sample yields more than 250,000 clones, 70% to 90% seen once. The specimen was PBMCs or T cells enriched from blood (not recorded which). The receptors originated from a woman in her 40s with acute COVID-19. The CDR3 runs from the conserved cysteine through the conserved F or W. D genes are given only for firm matches.

len,v_gene,d_gene,j_gene,CDR3aa
17,TRBV6-6,.,TRBJ1-6,CASSPLGGASYNSPLHF
13,TRBV29-1,.,TRBJ1-1,CSVGRVPNTEAFF
17,TRBV11-3,.,TRBJ2-3,CASSVTVAFPSTDTQYF
17,TRBV24-1,TRBD1,TRBJ2-5,CATSDLAADRAGETQYF
14,TRBV24-1,.,TRBJ1-2,CATSYSTVDYGYTF
15,TRBV11-2,TRBD1,TRBJ2-1,CASSPRPGQGNEQFF
12,TRBV12-3/TRBV12-4,.,TRBJ1-1,CASRPQYTEAFF
16,TRBV29-1,TRBD2,TRBJ2-1,CSVEPGLAESYNEQFF
13,TRBV20-1,.,TRBJ1-4,CSASGLTNEKLFF
15,TRBV7-8,.,TRBJ1-2,CASSPYATSNYGYTF
17,TRBV7-6,TRBD1,TRBJ1-1,CASSYTPTGQANTEAFF
17,TRBV5-4,TRBD1,TRBJ1-6,CASSRGQGSSYNSPLHF
17,TRBV18,TRBD1,TRBJ1-5,CASSPRRTGVREQPQHF
16,TRBV5-1,.,TRBJ1-4,CASSFGGAPTNEKLFF
13,TRBV18,.,TRBJ2-5,CASSMEGAGTQYF